What follows are 5 T cell receptor beta chains derived from one specimen sequenced in a study of T cell repertoires in cytomegalovirus infection. For these TCRs, the target antigens are not known. TCRdb reanalysed the reads using MiXCR and keeps one entry per CDR3 protein. The sample holds around 750,000 distinct CDR3 sequences, approximately 32% seen once. Sample: cultured CD8+ T cells from PBMCs, taken from culture after CMV antigen stimulation. The receptors shown here come from a human donor in good health (CMV status not recorded). Some clones in this sample may be carry-over from other donors' samples.

A few counts support this clonotype. J is TRBJ1-6 and V is TRBV28; TRBD1 might be the D (6 bases). CDR1 and CDR2 (germline): MDHEN, SYDVKM. The CDR3 contains 14 residues. Deletions cut 3 bases from V and 7 bases from J, with 10 bases between. CDR3 amino acids: CASSFRGLNSPLHF. The CDR3, as DNA: TGTGCCAGCAGTTTCAGGGGCTTGAATTCACCCCTCCACTTT.

V gene TRBV7-9 combines with J gene TRBJ1-1; 12 bases agree with TRBD1. The germline V gene encodes CDR1 SEHNR and CDR2 FQNEAQ (reference sequence). J gave up 3 bases and V 4 bases, and 12 bases lay outside the gene matches. This CDR3 has 18 residues. The CDR3 region is CASSSLRSGQGADTEAFF. The CDR3 DNA reads TGTGCCAGCAGCTCCTTACGGTCGGGACAGGGGGCAGACACTGAAGCTTTCTTT.

The chain uses TRBV7-9 and TRBJ2-3, with 10 bases aligning to TRBD2. Germline V gene lookup returns CDR1 SEHNR and CDR2 FQNEAQ (reference sequence). V trimming: 5 bases; J trimming: 8 bases; junction bases outside the gene matches: 16. This CDR3 contains 17 residues. The CDR3 here is CASSPPRAGGPGGTQYF. The DNA for the CDR3 is TGTGCCAGCAGCCCCCCACGAGCGGGGGGGCCCGGGGGTACGCAGTATTTT.

The V and J genes are TRBV4-1 and TRBJ1-4, with D perhaps TRBD1 (6 bases). Germline loops: CDR1 MGHRA, CDR2 YSYEKL. The CDR3 is made up of 17 amino acids. Trimming took off 4 bases at V and 4 bases at J, with 19 bases between the two ends. The CDR3 reads CASSPRTSEGGNEKLFF. In DNA, the CDR3 is TGCGCCAGCAGCCCGCGAACCTCCGAGGGGGGTAATGAAAAACTGTTTTTT.

The CDR3 DNA sequence: TGTGCCAGCAGAAGCGTTCCGGACATCAACACTGAAGCTTTCTTT. It is translated as CASRSVPDINTEAFF. This sequence joins TRBV7-4 and TRBJ1-1; perhaps TRBD1 as D (5 bases). The V end lost 6 bases, the J end lost 2 bases, and 16 bases lay between the germline ends. The CDR3 is made up of 15 amino acids. Germline lookup yields CDR1 SGHVT and CDR2 SQSDAQ.